Reported below is one TCR beta chain. Trimming at V came to 6 bases and at J to 3 bases, leaving 3 bases not matched to a gene. The CDR3 contains 14 residues. Germline lookup yields CDR1 SNHLY and CDR2 FYNNEI. This record belongs to a study of blood T cell repertoires in COVID-19. Clones were sequenced by immunoSEQ multiplex PCR, and TCRdb holds only the in-frame ones, with some missing. The data hold around 100,000 clones, with about 85% observed a single time. The receptor was derived from a man aged 50 or older in a cohort sampled during active COVID-19. The chain carries TRBV2 and TRBJ2-3; 10 nucleotides align to TRBD2. Sequenced sample: peripheral blood. CDR3 sequence: CASRTGLATDTQYF. CDR3 bases: TGTGCCAGCAGGACGGGACTAGCGACAGATACGCAGTATTTT.